This T cell receptor (beta chain) was sequenced for a study of cytomegalovirus exposure and HLA in healthy donors. The CDR3 is made up of 12 amino acids. Germline loops: CDR1 GTSNPN, CDR2 SVGIG (reference sequence). The V end lost 4 bases, the J end lost 0 bases, and 6 bases lay between the germline ends. This clone was observed a few times. Its antigen is currently unknown. Additional DNA sequences in this sample encode the identical CDR3. The PCR was carried out with 60 Vbeta primers and 13 Jbeta primers. Libraries were prepared by immunoSEQ multiplex PCR; TCRdb keeps only in-frame clonotypes and omits some of them. The sample records 150,000 or so clones, more than 75% being singletons. Points from the study as a whole: Rarity marked most TCR sequences, yet some public TCRs occurred in many donors.

Nominal health characterized the donors when sampled, though unrecorded immune exposures were likely. The chain employs TRBV30 and TRBJ2-5, with TRBD2 as a possible D gene (5 bases). The sequenced sample consisted of PBMCs. This TCR was recovered from a man between 25 and 39 years old in good health and CMV-seropositive. CDR3 region: CAWTGDQETQYF. The CDR3 region has the DNA TGTGCCTGGACCGGGGACCAAGAGACCCAGTACTTC.